The 26 T cell receptor beta chains in this list originate from one sample, sequenced in a study of cytomegalovirus exposure and HLA in healthy donors. Sequencing used immunoSEQ multiplex PCR; TCRdb keeps in-frame clones, though not all of them. The table has approximately 170,000 clones, under 95% seen once. Sequencing was carried out using PBMCs. The receptors here all came from a woman between 18 and 29 years old in good health and CMV-seropositive.

The chain has TRBV7-2 and TRBJ2-2; D is ambiguous. The CDR3 totals 16 residues. In germline, CDR1 is SGHTA, CDR2 FQGNSA. With 6 bases removed from V and 1 base from J, the gap between germline ends came to 15 bases. The CDR3 region is CASRPQPGMNTGELFF. The CDR3 DNA follows: TGTGCCAGCAGGCCCCAACCGGGTATGAACACCGGGGAGCTGTTTTTT. Based on the CDR3 plus reference TRBV7-2 and TRBJ2-2, the full variable domain is GAGVSQSPSNKVTEKGKDVELRCDPISGHTALYWYRQSLGQGLEFLIYFQGNSAPDKSGLPSDRFSAERTGGSVSTLTIQRTQQEDSAVYLCASRPQPGMNTGELFFGEGSRLTVL.

The gene calls are TRBV30 and TRBJ1-1, with D unclear. Germline-derived CDR1 and CDR2 are GTSNPN and SVGIG (reference sequence). The V gene lost 4 bases and the J gene lost 6 bases, with 6 bases spanning the gap. The CDR3 has 10 residues. CDR3 bases: TGTGCCTGGAAGCGACCTGAAGCTTTCTTT. Protein sequence: CAWKRPEAFF.

A note on this clone: Other DNA sequences of this sample code for an identical CDR3. This chain uses TRBV28 with TRBJ2-3; unclear D gene. Germline V gene lookup returns CDR1 MDHEN and CDR2 SYDVKM. V was cut by 2 bases and J by 0 bases, with 6 bases left in between. The CDR3 consists of 14 residues. CDR3 protein: CASSLTGSTDTQYF. CDR3 nucleotide sequence: TGTGCCAGCAGTTTAACGGGTAGCACAGATACGCAGTATTTT.

J is TRBJ2-7 and V is TRBV6-5, with 9 bases matching TRBD2. Germline V gene sequence: CDR1 MNHEY, CDR2 SVGAGI. This CDR3 is 15 amino acids long. Trimming removed 5 bases from V and 7 bases from J; junction bases left unmatched: 12. CDR3 sequence reads: CASSPRVLAGQEQYF. The CDR3 nucleotides read TGTGCCAGCAGTCCCAGGGTGCTAGCGGGACAGGAGCAGTACTTC.

The V and J genes are TRBV5-6 and TRBJ2-1, with 11 nucleotides matching TRBD1. Germline V gene lookup returns CDR1 SGHDT and CDR2 YYEEEE. The V and J ends lost 3 bases and 3 bases, in that order; junction bases with no gene match: 2. The CDR3 extends over 15 amino acids. The CDR3 protein is CASSSGQGVYNEQFF. As DNA, the CDR3 is TGTGCCAGCAGCTCGGGACAGGGGGTCTACAATGAGCAGTTCTTC.

The chain couples TRBV5-4 to TRBJ2-1; a possible D gene is TRBD2 (5 bases). Trimming left V 1 base short and J 7 bases short, with 12 bases between. The CDR3 runs 14 residues. Per the germline V gene, CDR1 is SGHNT and CDR2 is YYREEE (reference sequence). The CDR3 nucleotides read TGTGCCAGCAGCTTGAGGACTCCTGGAAATGAGCAGTTCTTC. Amino acids: CASSLRTPGNEQFF.

The chain recombines TRBV27 with TRBJ2-5; 9 positions match TRBD2. V lost 2 bases to trimming and J lost 4 bases; unmatched junction nucleotides: 2. CDR1 is MNHEY and CDR2 is SMNVEV in the germline V gene (reference sequence). The CDR3 consists of 14 residues. The CDR3 DNA reads TGTGCCAGCAGTTTAGCGGGGGGGGGAGAGACCCAGTACTTC. Translating gives CASSLAGGGETQYF.

The chain joins TRBV4-3 to TRBJ2-1; 8 bases align to TRBD1. Germline V gives CDR1 LGHNA, CDR2 YSLEER. The CDR3 has 15 amino acids. V lost 0 bases and J lost 7; bases outside the gene matches: 5. CDR3 in amino acids: CASSQDPGQANEQFF. The CDR3 coding sequence is TGCGCCAGCAGCCAAGATCCGGGACAGGCAAATGAGCAGTTCTTC.

The V gene is TRBV28, the J gene TRBJ2-7; TRBD1 matches 7 bases. The V segment lost 3 bases and the J segment 5 bases; nucleotides outside the gene matches: 10. Looked up from germline, CDR1 is MDHEN and CDR2 is SYDVKM. The CDR3 consists of 15 residues. Written as DNA, the CDR3 is TGTGCCAGCAGTTTTAAGAGGGGGCGCAGCAACGAGCAGTACTTC. Its translation: CASSFKRGRSNEQYF.

The chain carries TRBV28 and TRBJ2-1; D possibly corresponds to TRBD2 (5 bases). This CDR3 has 15 residues. V lost 3 bases and J lost 7, with 16 bases in between. Germline lookup yields CDR1 MDHEN and CDR2 SYDVKM. Here the CDR3 reads CASSFRRGGMNEQFF. The DNA for the CDR3 is TGTGCCAGCAGTTTTCGGCGTGGAGGTATGAATGAGCAGTTCTTC. The full variable domain, rest sourced from reference TRBV28 and TRBJ2-1, is DVKVTQSSRYLVKRTGEKVFLECVQDMDHENMFWYRQDPGLGLRLIYFSYDVKMKEKGDIPEGYSVSREKKERFSLILESASTNQTSMYLCASSFRRGGMNEQFFGPGTRLTVL.

This sequence joins TRBV19 and TRBJ1-1; maybe TRBD1 (6 bases). Germline CDR1 is LNHDA and CDR2 is SQIVND (reference sequence). The CDR3 extends over 14 amino acids. Trimming pared 7 bases from V and 1 base from J, leaving 13 bases between. CDR3 DNA sequence: TGTGCCAGTATCCCAGGGGCCTCGAACACTGAAGCTTTCTTT. Translation gives CASIPGASNTEAFF. Together with reference TRBV19 and TRBJ1-1, the CDR3 gives the full variable domain: DGGITQSPKYLFRKEGQNVTLSCEQNLNHDAMYWYRQDPGQGLRLIYYSQIVNDFQKGDIAEGYSVSREKKESFPLTVTSAQKNPTAFYLCASIPGASNTEAFFGQGTRLTVV.

The rearrangement joins TRBV7-2 to TRBJ2-3, with a tentative D call TRBD1 (5 bases). The germline V and J ends were trimmed by 5 bases and 0 bases, with 15 bases remaining between them. The germline gives CDR1 SGHTA, CDR2 FQGNSA. The CDR3 is 16 residues long. As DNA, the CDR3 is TGTGCCAGCAGCACCGACAGCACCACCAGCACAGATACGCAGTATTTT. This encodes CASSTDSTTSTDTQYF.

V usage is TRBV10-1 and J usage is TRBJ2-3; possibly TRBD1 for D (6 bases). The CDR3 contains 15 residues. The germline V gene has CDR1 WNHNN and CDR2 SYGVQD (reference sequence). Trimming took 5 bases from V and 1 from J, leaving 13 bases between them. The CDR3 DNA follows: TGCGCCAGCAGTTTCGGGGCAGGGGGCACAGATACGCAGTATTTT. Residues: CASSFGAGGTDTQYF.

The chain uses TRBV4-1 and TRBJ2-6; no clear D gene. Trimming pared 1 base from V and 5 bases from J, leaving 12 bases between. The germline gives CDR1 MGHRA, CDR2 YSYEKL. The length of the CDR3 is 16 residues. CDR3 sequence: CASSQVEALRANVLTF. DNA for the CDR3: TGCGCCAGCAGCCAAGTTGAAGCTCTGAGGGCCAACGTCCTGACTTTC.

The rearrangement links TRBV6-1 to TRBJ1-5; D is unclear. The germline CDR1 and CDR2 sequences are MNHNS and SASEGT. CDR3 size: 12 residues. V was pared by 7 bases and J by 2 bases, with 6 bases between. The CDR3 DNA follows: TGTGCCAGCACCCAGGGCAATCAGCCCCAGCATTTT. Translation: CASTQGNQPQHF.

The chain employs TRBV10-1 and TRBJ2-5, with D possibly matching TRBD2 (5 bases). Germline V gene data show CDR1 as WNHNN and CDR2 as SYGVQD (reference sequence). With 3 bases removed from V and 5 bases from J, the gap between germline ends came to 10 bases. The CDR3 totals 13 residues. The CDR3 loop is CASSDRGGETQYF. For the CDR3, the DNA is TGCGCCAGCAGTGACCGGGGTGGGGAGACCCAGTACTTC.

The chain carries TRBV2 and TRBJ2-5, with D perhaps TRBD1 (5 bases). From germline, CDR1 is SNHLY and CDR2 FYNNEI. V was pared by 7 bases and J by 1 base, with 16 bases between. The CDR3 runs 15 residues. Here the CDR3 reads CASTSVVGAQETQYF. The CDR3 DNA is TGTGCCAGCACCTCCGTGGTAGGGGCCCAAGAGACCCAGTACTTC.

The chain has TRBV27 and TRBJ2-1; weak D call: TRBD2 (6 bases). V was trimmed by 2 bases and J by 5 bases, leaving 7 bases between them. CDR3 length: 13 residues. The V gene's germline CDR1 is MNHEY and CDR2 SMNVEV (reference sequence). The DNA for the CDR3 is TGTGCCAGCAGTTTAGCGGGGAACAATGAGCAGTTCTTC. The encoded protein is CASSLAGNNEQFF.

The chain employs TRBV6-1 and TRBJ1-5; D is uncertain. The CDR3 sequence is 14 residues long. Trimming removed 4 bases at V and 4 bases at J, with 11 bases between. CDR1 and CDR2 (germline): MNHNS, SASEGT. The CDR3 region has the DNA TGTGCCAGCAGTGGGGAGGCCACAAATCAGCCCCAGCATTTT. The encoded protein is CASSGEATNQPQHF.

This chain uses TRBV7-2 with TRBJ2-7; 8 bases line up with TRBD1. J lost 5 bases, V lost 5 bases, and 14 bases had no gene match. The CDR3 length is 16 residues. Germline CDR1 is SGHTA and CDR2 is FQGNSA. CDR3 region: CASSTPDRAMRDEQYF. DNA for the CDR3: TGTGCCAGCAGCACCCCGGACAGGGCTATGAGGGACGAGCAGTACTTC.

V and J are TRBV6-6 and TRBJ1-1; 11 nucleotides align to TRBD1. Per the germline V gene, CDR1 is MNHNY and CDR2 is SVGAGI (reference sequence). V lost 6 bases and J lost 10; bases outside the gene matches: 10. This CDR3 region has 14 residues. In nucleotides, the CDR3 is TGTGCCAGCAGGTTGGACAGGGGGCGCGGGGCAGCTTTCTTT. The encoded protein is CASRLDRGRGAAFF.

This chain links TRBV19 with TRBJ2-2, with D possibly being TRBD1 (5 bases). Trimming removed 5 bases from V and 6 bases from J, with 13 bases in between. Germline-derived CDR1 and CDR2 are LNHDA and SQIVND (reference sequence). The CDR3 sequence is 14 residues long. In nucleotides, the CDR3 is TGTGCCAGTAGTCCCCGCAGGGCGGCCGGGGAGCTGTTTTTT. Its translation is CASSPRRAAGELFF.

The genes are TRBV29-1 and TRBJ2-1, with 8 bases identical to TRBD2. Germline V CDR1 and CDR2: SQVTM, ANQGSEA. V was pared by 6 bases and J by 3 bases, with 10 bases of the junction left unmatched. The CDR3 length is 15 residues. CDR3 amino acids: CSVPTSGTLYNEQFF. In nucleotides, the CDR3 is TGCAGCGTCCCCACTAGCGGCACCCTCTACAATGAGCAGTTCTTC.

The rearrangement uses TRBV6-5 and TRBJ1-1; D is possibly TRBD1 (5 bases). V lost 5 bases and J lost 1, with 11 bases in between. The germline V gene has CDR1 MNHEY and CDR2 SVGAGI. CDR3 length: 14 residues. The CDR3 here is CASSKGVGNTEAFF. CDR3 nucleotides: TGTGCCAGCAGTAAAGGGGTGGGGAACACTGAAGCTTTCTTT.

The chain combines TRBV28 with TRBJ2-7; TRBD1 matches 7 bases. CDR3 size: 14 residues. Trimming removed 8 bases from V and 6 bases from J; junction bases left unmatched: 13. The germline gives CDR1 MDHEN, CDR2 SYDVKM. The CDR3 nucleotides read TGTGCCAGCTCCACTATCAGGGGGTTCGGCGAGCAGTACTTC. It encodes CASSTIRGFGEQYF.

The chain recombines TRBV7-3 with TRBJ2-7; 9 nucleotides align to TRBD1. This CDR3 contains 19 residues. The V gene's germline CDR1 is SGHTA and CDR2 FQGTGA. V was clipped by 1 base and J by 2 bases; unmatched bases: 15. CDR3 bases: TGTGCCAGCAGCTTAATCCTCCCACCTGGGACAGGGTGTACCTACGAGCAGTACTTC. The encoded protein is CASSLILPPGTGCTYEQYF. Full variable domain (rest looked up from reference TRBV7-3 and TRBJ2-7): GAGVSQTPSNKVTEKGKYVELRCDPISGHTALYWYRQSLGQGPEFLIYFQGTGAADDSGLPNDRFFAVRPEGSVSTLKIQRTERGDSAVYLCASSLILPPGTGCTYEQYFGPGTRLTVT.